This T cell receptor beta chain was captured in a study of graft-versus-host responses after intestinal transplantation. About the study: The transplants performed in recipients were multivisceral, liver-intestinal, or isolated intestinal.

A remark on this clone: What it binds is not known.

The CDR3 totals 17 residues. V shed 3 bases and J shed 1 base, with 16 bases lying between them. The germline V gene encodes CDR1 SGDLS and CDR2 YYNGEE. The data were produced by immunoSEQ multiplex PCR, yet TCRdb's version contains in-frame clones alone and is incomplete. Among about 120,000 clones listed, 85% to 95% were seen once. The sample here was unstimulated CD4+ T cells sorted from spleen or lymph node cells, taken before intestinal transplant. This sequence was found in a human donor who received an intestinal transplant. V and J are TRBV9 and TRBJ2-2; D unclear. CDR3 loop: CASSGPKRPLNTGELFF. CDR3 coding DNA: TGTGCCAGCAGCGGCCCCAAGCGCCCACTGAACACCGGGGAGCTGTTTTTT.